This T cell receptor beta chain was documented in a study of OX40 agonist ivuxolimab in advanced cancers. In the study overall: A male proportion of over 70% was recorded, with mean age around 62 years and range about 23 to 90. Partial responses, seen in three patients, involved one hepatocellular carcinoma and two cutaneous melanomas. Study-level points and caveats: Averaged across samples, CD8+ T cells carried more expanded clones than CD4+ did.

TCRdb's copy holds only in-frame clones and misses some; the assay was immunoSEQ multiplex PCR. The sample carries 65,000 to 90,000 clones, about 90% recorded once. With regard to this clone: The target antigen is unknown.

With 4 bases removed from V and 6 bases from J, the gap between germline ends came to 15 bases. The V gene's germline CDR1 is SGHRS and CDR2 YFSETQ. The CDR3 is made up of 14 amino acids. Baseline was the first blood sampling point, followed by cycle 4 day 1 and cycle 7 day 1. The sequence came from an adult with an advanced solid tumor such as melanoma, head and neck, liver or kidney cancer. The chain employs TRBV5-1 and TRBJ2-3; D uncertain. Source: CD4+ or CD8+ T cells sorted from blood, taken in a trial of the OX40 agonist ivuxolimab. The chain's CDR3 is CASSKDSPADTQYF. The CDR3, as DNA: TGCGCCAGCAGCAAAGACTCCCCCGCCGATACGCAGTATTTT.